The 8 T cell receptor beta chains below all came from one sample that was sequenced in a study of shared clonotypes between healthy human individuals. This table comes from immunoSEQ multiplex PCR, and its TCRdb copy is limited to in-frame clones, with some not included. The repertoire holds some 1,900,000 clones, about 95% seen once, with roughly 1% in the top ten. Naive CD8 cells lacked CD45RO and underwent positive selection for CCR7, leaving out terminally differentiated effector memory CD45RA+ cells. The sequenced sample was naive CD8+ T cells sorted from blood. The receptor set was obtained from a man aged 18-30 years in good health.

The chain uses TRBV2 and TRBJ2-7; D tentatively reads TRBD1 or TRBD2 (5 bases each). Trimming cost V 1 base and J 2 bases, with 9 bases left between them. From germline, CDR1 is SNHLY and CDR2 FYNNEI. The CDR3 has 14 residues. Here the CDR3 DNA reads TGTGCCAGCAGTGAAGGAGGGGCCCCCTACGAGCAGTACTTC. It translates to CASSEGGAPYEQYF.

V usage is TRBV27 and J usage is TRBJ2-1; 11 bases align to TRBD2. CDR1 is MNHEY and CDR2 is SMNVEV in the germline V gene (reference sequence). The ends lost 7 bases at V and 4 bases at J; junction bases unmatched: 3. The CDR3 spans 14 residues. The CDR3, as DNA: TGTGCCAGCAAATTAGCGGGAGGGTACAATGAGCAGTTCTTC. Translation: CASKLAGGYNEQFF.

The J gene is TRBJ2-4, the V gene TRBV6-6; D not resolved. The CDR3 totals 11 residues. Germline values: CDR1 MNHNY, CDR2 SVGAGI (reference sequence). V lost 2 bases, J lost 5 bases, and 1 base lay in between. The DNA of the CDR3 is TGTGCCAGCAGTTACCAAAACATTCAGTACTTC. Translated: CASSYQNIQYF.

CDR3 nucleotides: TGTGCCAGCAGTCCAGGACGGCTTCGCGGGAATGAGCAGTTCTTC. This translates into CASSPGRLRGNEQFF. J is TRBJ2-1 and V is TRBV28, with a tentative D call TRBD2 (5 bases). CDR3 length: 15 amino acids. The germline V gene has CDR1 MDHEN and CDR2 SYDVKM. V lost 5 bases, J lost 7 bases, and 18 bases lay in between.

V and J are TRBV4-1 and TRBJ2-5; a weak D match, TRBD1 (6 bases). The V and J ends lost 0 bases and 5 bases respectively, with 13 bases between them. This CDR3 contains 15 residues. Germline V gene lookup returns CDR1 MGHRA and CDR2 YSYEKL. The CDR3 nucleotides read TGCGCCAGCAGCCAAGAAGGCGCAGGGGACGAGACCCAGTACTTC. Translated: CASSQEGAGDETQYF.

This clone was detected only once. V and J are TRBV29-1 and TRBJ2-1; 7 bases are a match to TRBD1. CDR1 and CDR2 from the germline V gene are SQVTM and ANQGSEA. The CDR3 runs 15 residues. The junction had 12 bases not matched to a gene; V was cut back by 7 bases and J by 3 bases. The CDR3 reads CSAKGQGDRYNEQFF. CDR3 nucleotides: TGCAGCGCCAAAGGTCAGGGGGACCGCTACAATGAGCAGTTCTTC.

CDR3 DNA: TGCGCCAGCAGCCAAGATTGGGACACTGGAAACACCATATATTTT. This sequence encodes CASSQDWDTGNTIYF. The chain links TRBV4-3 to TRBJ1-3, with D possibly matching TRBD1 (6 bases). Per the germline V gene, CDR1 is LGHNA and CDR2 is YSLEER. The V end was cut by 0 bases, the J end by 2 bases, with 8 bases between. This CDR3 comprises 15 residues.

CDR3 coding DNA: TGTGCCAGTACGCCGACAGGGGTGAAAAACGAGCAGTACTTC. Translation gives CASTPTGVKNEQYF. V is TRBV19 and J is TRBJ2-7, with TRBD1 identical over 8 bases. V lost 7 bases, J lost 5 bases, and 10 bases stayed unmatched. The CDR3 runs 14 residues. The germline V gene has CDR1 LNHDA and CDR2 SQIVND (reference sequence). Drawing the rest from reference TRBV19 and TRBJ2-7, the complete variable domain is DGGITQSPKYLFRKEGQNVTLSCEQNLNHDAMYWYRQDPGQGLRLIYYSQIVNDFQKGDIAEGYSVSREKKESFPLTVTSAQKNPTAFYLCASTPTGVKNEQYFGPGTRLTVT.